This is a list of T cell receptor beta chains from one sample in a study of T-cell memory formation after mild COVID-19. From the 5' RACE reads, TCRdb called clonotypes with MiXCR, one entry per CDR3 protein. The sample lists roughly 160,000 distinct CDR3 sequences; around 10% were seen once. Input material: PBMCs or a T cell subset sorted from them (not recorded which). Source of these receptors: a man aged 18-30 years who had mild COVID-19 (a few samples of this study predate the infection). Cell type and time point are not known. CDR3s include the opening cysteine and the closing phenylalanine or tryptophan. Fields, in order: clone size, J gene, D gene, V gene, CDR3 DNA, CDR3 protein. A D gene is named only where the DNA matches it firmly. Size values are once, few and many counts, or a class for expanded clones, and some rows have none.

size: few; J: TRBJ2-5; D: -; V: TRBV20-1; DNA: TGCAGTGCTATAGGGGCACAAGAGACCCAGTACTTC; CDR3: CSAIGAQETQYF
size: few; J: TRBJ2-3; D: TRBD2; V: TRBV29-1; DNA: TGCAGCGTTGGTCCCCAAGCGGGGGGTGATACGCAGTATTTT; CDR3: CSVGPQAGGDTQYF
size: few; J: TRBJ2-4; D: -; V: TRBV29-1; DNA: TGCAGCGTTGCGGGGAGACTAGCCAAAAACATTCAGTACTTC; CDR3: CSVAGRLAKNIQYF
size: few; J: TRBJ2-1; D: TRBD2; V: TRBV23-1; DNA: TGCGCCAGCAGCCCGAGCGGGGGTGAGGACAATGAGCAGTTCTTC; CDR3: CASSPSGGEDNEQFF
size: few; J: TRBJ2-5; D: TRBD2; V: TRBV6-6; DNA: TGTGCCAGCAGTTACAAAGGATCTAGCGGGGGCCGACTTCAAGAGACCCAGTACTTC; CDR3: CASSYKGSSGGRLQETQYF
size: many; J: TRBJ2-7; D: TRBD1; V: TRBV7-2; DNA: TGTGCCAGCAGCTTAGACAGGGGGCCCTACGAGCAGTACTTC; CDR3: CASSLDRGPYEQYF
size: few; J: TRBJ2-7; D: -; V: TRBV7-2; DNA: TGTGCCAGCAGATCGGACCCCCTGATGGAGCAGTACTTC; CDR3: CASRSDPLMEQYF
size: few; J: TRBJ1-5; D: -; V: TRBV12-3/TRBV12-4; DNA: TGTGCCAGCACCCTTGGCGGCAATCAGCCCCAGCATTTT; CDR3: CASTLGGNQPQHF
size: many; J: TRBJ1-4; D: -; V: TRBV18; DNA: TGTGCCAGCTCACCACCCTCCGTTCGGGACGAAAAACTGTTTTTT; CDR3: CASSPPSVRDEKLFF
size: many; J: TRBJ2-3; D: -; V: TRBV6-2/TRBV6-3; DNA: TGTGCCAGCGGCTACGGCCAAACAAGCACAGATACGCAGTATTTT; CDR3: CASGYGQTSTDTQYF
size: few; J: TRBJ2-1; D: -; V: TRBV12-3/TRBV12-4; DNA: TGTGCCAGCAGTTTCTTTATTAGTGACAGTTCGGTCTTGAAGTTCTTC; CDR3: CASSFFISDSSVLKFF
size: few; J: TRBJ1-2; D: -; V: TRBV2; DNA: TGTGCCAGCGGGAGAACAGGGCCTAACTATGGCTACACCTTC; CDR3: CASGRTGPNYGYTF
size: few; J: TRBJ2-2; D: TRBD2; V: TRBV12-3/TRBV12-4; DNA: TGTGCCAGCAGCCCCCCCCTAGGGACTAGCGGGGTTAACACCGGGGAGCTGTTTTTT; CDR3: CASSPPLGTSGVNTGELFF
size: few; J: TRBJ2-7; D: -; V: TRBV10-2; DNA: TGCGCCAGCAGGGGGGCAGTCGAGCAGTACTTC; CDR3: CASRGAVEQYF
size: -; J: TRBJ2-3; D: -; V: TRBV2; DNA: TGTGCCAGCAGTTTCAGATCACACCAGGCGGATACGCAGTATTTT; CDR3: CASSFRSHQADTQYF
size: many; J: TRBJ2-7; D: TRBD2; V: TRBV27; DNA: TGTGCCAGCAGTAGTCCGGGACTAGCGGGGGGGCCGTCCGAGCAGTACTTC; CDR3: CASSSPGLAGGPSEQYF
size: few; J: TRBJ1-2; D: -; V: TRBV7-8; DNA: TGTGCCAGCAGCCCCGGACGGGCAGCCTCTGGCTACACCTTC; CDR3: CASSPGRAASGYTF
size: -; J: TRBJ2-5; D: -; V: TRBV7-2; DNA: TGTGCCAGCAGCCATCAGGGGTCGCGGGAGACCCAGTACTTC; CDR3: CASSHQGSRETQYF
size: many; J: TRBJ1-5; D: -; V: TRBV5-1; DNA: TGCGCCAGCAGCACCGGACAGCCCAATCAGCCCCAGCATTTT; CDR3: CASSTGQPNQPQHF
size: few; J: TRBJ2-1; D: -; V: TRBV5-1; DNA: TGCGCCAGCAGCTGGGGGGGACAGAACAATGAGCAGTTCTTC; CDR3: CASSWGGQNNEQFF
size: many; J: TRBJ1-1; D: -; V: TRBV6-5; DNA: TGTGCCAGCAGTTCCAACCGTAGGAACACTGAAGCTTTCTTT; CDR3: CASSSNRRNTEAFF
size: many; J: TRBJ2-3; D: TRBD2; V: TRBV20-1; DNA: TGCAGTGCCCAGTGGGGCGGGGGGGGCAATACGCAGTATTTT; CDR3: CSAQWGGGGNTQYF
size: -; J: TRBJ1-5; D: -; V: TRBV6-6; DNA: TGTGCCAGCAGACGGCTACCCCCGCAGGGACGAAATCAGCCCCAGCATTTT; CDR3: CASRRLPPQGRNQPQHF
size: many; J: TRBJ2-1; D: TRBD1; V: TRBV24-1; DNA: TGTGCCACCAGTGGAGAAACAGGGGGTTACAATGAGCAGTTCTTC; CDR3: CATSGETGGYNEQFF
size: few; J: TRBJ1-2; D: -; V: TRBV12-3/TRBV12-4; DNA: TGTGCCAGCAGATCCAACAGGGCAGGCTACACCTTC; CDR3: CASRSNRAGYTF
size: many; J: TRBJ1-6; D: -; V: TRBV10-3; DNA: TGTGCCATCAGTGAGGGCCGGATTGGGCCTTCCCATTCACCCCTCCACTTT; CDR3: CAISEGRIGPSHSPLHF
size: -; J: TRBJ2-7; D: -; V: TRBV5-1; DNA: TGCGCCAGCAGCTTAAGAGGACCGTACGAGCAGTACTTC; CDR3: CASSLRGPYEQYF
size: -; J: TRBJ2-3; D: TRBD1; V: TRBV4-3; DNA: TGCGCCAGCAGCCAAGGGACAGGGCGTGCAGATACGCAGTATTTT; CDR3: CASSQGTGRADTQYF
size: -; J: TRBJ1-6; D: -; V: TRBV4-3; DNA: TGCGCCAGCAGCCAAGGTCCAGGGGATCATAATTCACCCCTCCACTTT; CDR3: CASSQGPGDHNSPLHF
size: -; J: TRBJ1-3; D: -; V: TRBV5-1; DNA: TGCGCCAGCAGCAGCGGGACGGCCTCTGGAAACACCATATATTTT; CDR3: CASSSGTASGNTIYF
size: few; J: TRBJ2-3; D: TRBD2; V: TRBV7-6; DNA: TGTGCCAGCAGCTCCGGACTAGCGGGGGGTGGGACGCAGTATTTT; CDR3: CASSSGLAGGGTQYF
size: few; J: TRBJ1-2; D: TRBD1; V: TRBV7-8; DNA: TGTGCCAGCAGCTGGGGGACAGGGGATGGCTACACCTTC; CDR3: CASSWGTGDGYTF
size: -; J: TRBJ2-2; D: -; V: TRBV7-2; DNA: TGTGCCAGCAGCTTACTGGTTTGGGGTACCGGGGAGCTGTTTTTT; CDR3: CASSLLVWGTGELFF
size: -; J: TRBJ2-5; D: TRBD2; V: TRBV20-1; DNA: TGCAGTGCTTATGACGCGGGGGGGCTGGAGACCCAGTACTTC; CDR3: CSAYDAGGLETQYF
size: -; J: TRBJ1-5; D: -; V: TRBV4-2; DNA: TGTGCCAGCAGCCAAGATCCAACAGGCAATCAGCCCCAGCATTTT; CDR3: CASSQDPTGNQPQHF
size: once; J: TRBJ1-2; D: TRBD1; V: TRBV12-3/TRBV12-4; DNA: TGTGCCAGCAGTTCACAGCCCGGGACAGACTATGGCTACACCTTC; CDR3: CASSSQPGTDYGYTF
size: -; J: TRBJ2-5; D: -; V: TRBV7-2; DNA: TGTGCCAGCCCTGGGCAGGGGCTACAAGAGACCCAGTACTTC; CDR3: CASPGQGLQETQYF
size: few; J: TRBJ1-6; D: TRBD1; V: TRBV7-2; DNA: TGTGCCAGCAGCATACAGGGGACACCCCTCCACTTT; CDR3: CASSIQGTPLHF
size: -; J: TRBJ1-6; D: -; V: TRBV3-1; DNA: TGTGCCAGCAGTCGACAAACCCTCGGTTCACCCCTCCACTTT; CDR3: CASSRQTLGSPLHF
size: few; J: TRBJ2-5; D: -; V: TRBV15; DNA: TGTGCCACCAGCAGAGTTGGGGGGACAAAGACCCAGTACTTC; CDR3: CATSRVGGTKTQYF
size: -; J: TRBJ2-1; D: -; V: TRBV7-9; DNA: TGTGCCAGCAGCAGCCGGGGTAGCTCCTACAATGAGCAGTTCTTC; CDR3: CASSSRGSSYNEQFF
size: once; J: TRBJ2-1; D: TRBD2; V: TRBV7-8; DNA: TGTGCCAGCAGCGTACTAGCGGGGGTCGACAGGAATGAGCAGTTCTTC; CDR3: CASSVLAGVDRNEQFF
size: many; J: TRBJ2-5; D: TRBD2; V: TRBV7-2; DNA: TGTGCCAGCAGCCATGGGGGCCTGTATAGCGGGGGAGAGACCCAGTACTTC; CDR3: CASSHGGLYSGGETQYF
size: -; J: TRBJ1-3; D: -; V: TRBV12-1; DNA: TGTGCCAGCAGCGCCATCTCTGGAAACACCATATATTTT; CDR3: CASSAISGNTIYF
size: few; J: TRBJ2-7; D: -; V: TRBV12-3/TRBV12-4; DNA: TGTGCCAGCAGCAGCCAGGTGCTGGGGTACTCCTACGAGCAGTACTTC; CDR3: CASSSQVLGYSYEQYF
size: -; J: TRBJ2-1; D: -; V: TRBV7-6; DNA: TGTGCCAGCAGCCTTGGACTCGGGAACTACAATGAGCAGTTCTTC; CDR3: CASSLGLGNYNEQFF
size: -; J: TRBJ2-3; D: -; V: TRBV5-4; DNA: TGTGCCAGCAGCTTGGCACGGGGGCGATCAGATACGCAGTATTTT; CDR3: CASSLARGRSDTQYF
size: -; J: TRBJ2-5; D: -; V: TRBV10-3; DNA: TGTGCCATCAGTGTTGAGCCCCAAGAGACCCAGTACTTC; CDR3: CAISVEPQETQYF
size: few; J: TRBJ1-1; D: -; V: TRBV3-1; DNA: TGTGCCAGCAGCCAAGATCTAACCGGGGAAGCTTTCTTT; CDR3: CASSQDLTGEAFF
size: once; J: TRBJ1-1; D: -; V: TRBV7-8; DNA: TGTGCCAGCAGCTTAGCGAACGGAGGTTCGAACACTGAAGCTTTCTTT; CDR3: CASSLANGGSNTEAFF
size: -; J: TRBJ2-5; D: -; V: TRBV6-5; DNA: TGTGCCAGCAGGCGGGTAGTACGGAATCAAGAGACCCAGTACTTC; CDR3: CASRRVVRNQETQYF